A selection of T cell receptor beta chains follows, all from one sample in a study of T-cell reconstitution after alpha-beta-depleted transplantation in children. TCRdb re-derived calls from the PCR reads in MiXCR, one entry per CDR3 protein. The data hold more than 75,000 distinct CDR3 sequences, with under 25% observed a single time. The starting material was PBMCs, obtained before TCRalphabeta/CD19-depleted stem cell transplant. Receptors were obtained from a boy under 10 years old with acute lymphoblastic leukemia, due to receive a stem cell transplant. Each CDR3 is given with its conserved first and last residue. D genes are given only for firm matches. Clone size is given for some rows only: seen once, a few or many times, or a class if the clone is expanded.

d_call: .
clone_size: few
v_call: TRBV6-1
j_call: TRBJ2-6
cdr3_length: 15
cdr3_aa: CASSEKASGANVLTF
cdr3_nt: TGTGCCAGCAGTGAAAAGGCCTCTGGGGCCAACGTCCTGACTTTC

d_call: .
clone_size: many
v_call: TRBV12-3/TRBV12-4
j_call: TRBJ2-2
cdr3_length: 14
cdr3_aa: CASRRTRAAGELFF
cdr3_nt: TGTGCCAGCAGGAGAACGAGGGCTGCCGGGGAGCTGTTTTTT

d_call: TRBD1
clone_size: many
v_call: TRBV10-3
j_call: TRBJ2-3
cdr3_length: 15
cdr3_aa: CAITLGQGDTDTQYF
cdr3_nt: TGTGCCATCACTTTAGGACAGGGGGACACAGATACGCAGTATTTT

d_call: TRBD2
clone_size: few
v_call: TRBV20-1
j_call: TRBJ2-1
cdr3_length: 18
cdr3_aa: CSAVPRTFVAGGPEEQFF
cdr3_nt: TGCAGTGCTGTCCCCCGGACTTTTGTGGCGGGAGGGCCTGAGGAGCAGTTCTTC

d_call: .
clone_size: few
v_call: TRBV24-1
j_call: TRBJ2-1
cdr3_length: 15
cdr3_aa: CATSDLEECLGEQFF
cdr3_nt: TGTGCCACCAGTGATCTGGAGGAATGCCTGGGTGAGCAGTTCTTC

d_call: .
clone_size: .
v_call: TRBV3-1
j_call: TRBJ1-1
cdr3_length: 14
cdr3_aa: CASSRDTLNTEAFF
cdr3_nt: TGTGCCAGCAGCCGAGACACCTTGAACACTGAAGCTTTCTTT

d_call: TRBD2
clone_size: few
v_call: TRBV6-5
j_call: TRBJ2-4
cdr3_length: 18
cdr3_aa: CASSYSMTSGGAKNIQYF
cdr3_nt: TGTGCCAGCAGTTACTCAATGACTAGCGGAGGGGCCAAAAACATTCAGTACTTC

d_call: TRBD1
clone_size: few
v_call: TRBV5-1
j_call: TRBJ1-1
cdr3_length: 16
cdr3_aa: CASSPGPGTGLTEAFF
cdr3_nt: TGCGCCAGCAGCCCAGGGCCTGGGACAGGGCTCACTGAAGCTTTCTTT

d_call: .
clone_size: .
v_call: TRBV20-1
j_call: TRBJ2-1
cdr3_length: 14
cdr3_aa: CSARWRSPYNEQFF
cdr3_nt: TGCAGTGCTAGGTGGCGGAGTCCCTACAATGAGCAGTTCTTC

d_call: TRBD2
clone_size: .
v_call: TRBV25-1
j_call: TRBJ2-3
cdr3_length: 16
cdr3_aa: CASSAETSGEVDTQYF
cdr3_nt: TGTGCCAGCAGTGCCGAGACTAGCGGAGAGGTAGATACGCAGTATTTT

d_call: TRBD1
clone_size: few
v_call: TRBV20-1
j_call: TRBJ1-1
cdr3_length: 17
cdr3_aa: CSASSSVGQGALTEAFF
cdr3_nt: TGCAGTGCTAGTAGTTCTGTGGGACAGGGGGCGCTGACTGAAGCTTTCTTT

d_call: .
clone_size: .
v_call: TRBV24-1
j_call: TRBJ2-3
cdr3_length: 15
cdr3_aa: CATESSGRGTDTQYF
cdr3_nt: TGTGCCACCGAGAGCAGCGGACGCGGCACAGATACGCAGTATTTT

d_call: .
clone_size: .
v_call: TRBV5-1
j_call: TRBJ2-3
cdr3_length: 15
cdr3_aa: CASSLVRDPTDTQYF
cdr3_nt: TGCGCCAGCAGCTTGGTGCGGGATCCCACAGATACGCAGTATTTT

d_call: .
clone_size: few
v_call: TRBV6-1
j_call: TRBJ1-1
cdr3_length: 13
cdr3_aa: CASKEWSSEVAFF
cdr3_nt: TGTGCCAGCAAAGAATGGTCCAGTGAAGTAGCTTTCTTT

d_call: TRBD2
clone_size: many
v_call: TRBV5-6
j_call: TRBJ2-1
cdr3_length: 17
cdr3_aa: CASSFRLAEAMGNEQFF
cdr3_nt: TGTGCCAGCAGCTTTCGACTAGCGGAGGCGATGGGCAATGAGCAGTTCTTC

d_call: .
clone_size: .
v_call: TRBV20-1
j_call: TRBJ1-2
cdr3_length: 13
cdr3_aa: CSASGQGTVGYTF
cdr3_nt: TGCAGTGCTAGCGGGCAGGGAACGGTTGGCTACACCTTC

d_call: .
clone_size: .
v_call: TRBV4-3
j_call: TRBJ2-2
cdr3_length: 14
cdr3_aa: CASSQGANTGELFF
cdr3_nt: TGCGCCAGCAGCCAGGGGGCGAACACCGGGGAGCTGTTTTTT

d_call: .
clone_size: many
v_call: TRBV4-1
j_call: TRBJ2-7
cdr3_length: 20
cdr3_aa: CASSQVGRPWGSKGSYEQYF
cdr3_nt: TGCGCCAGCAGCCAAGTGGGGAGGCCCTGGGGGTCAAAGGGGTCCTACGAGCAGTACTTC